Listed below are T cell receptor beta chains from one sample, sequenced in a study of shared clonotypes between healthy human individuals. Sequencing used immunoSEQ multiplex PCR; TCRdb keeps in-frame clones, though not all of them. The sample records about 1.1 million clones, 75% to 85% being singletons. The specimen was memory CD4+ T cells from PBMCs. The receptor source for this set is a man younger than 30 in good health. Some clones in this sample may be carry-over from other donors' samples. Each CDR3 is given with its conserved first and last residue. D genes are given only for firm matches. Part of the rows lack a size; the others show once, few, many or a class for expanded clones.

V gene	D gene	clone size	CDR3 length	J gene	CDR3 DNA	CDR3 protein
TRBV18	.	.	16	TRBJ2-5	TGTGCCAGCTCACTACCCCGACGGCAAGGGAGGGAGACCCAGTACTTC	CASSLPRRQGRETQYF
TRBV5-1	.	.	15	TRBJ2-7	TGCGCCAGCAGCCATGATATAGCGAGGACCTACGAGCAGTACTTC	CASSHDIARTYEQYF
TRBV5-1	.	.	15	TRBJ1-4	TGCGCCAGCAGCCCCGCCGGGACAACGGACGAAAAACTGTTTTTT	CASSPAGTTDEKLFF
TRBV29-1	.	.	14	TRBJ2-5	TGCAGCGTTGAGTCTAGAGTCGGAAGAGAGACCCAGTACTTC	CSVESRVGRETQYF
TRBV11-2	.	few	15	TRBJ2-1	TGTGCCAGCAGCCCGGGGGTCGCCACCTACAATGAGCAGTTCTTC	CASSPGVATYNEQFF
TRBV28	.	.	18	TRBJ1-2	TGTGCCAGCAGCCGGCCAGGGGTACACACAGGCGGGATAGGAGGCTACACCTTC	CASSRPGVHTGGIGGYTF
TRBV5-1	.	.	13	TRBJ2-5	TGCGCCAGCGGAGGCGCACCGGAGGAGACCCAGTACTTC	CASGGAPEETQYF
TRBV28	.	.	12	TRBJ1-2	TGTGCCAGCAGTCCCCGTACTAGTGGCTACACCTTC	CASSPRTSGYTF
TRBV5-1	.	.	16	TRBJ1-6	TGCGCCAGCAGCTTGGAAGGGGCACTCCCTAATTCACCCCTCCACTTT	CASSLEGALPNSPLHF
TRBV11-2	TRBD1	few	18	TRBJ2-7	TGTGCCAGCAGCTTATTTTCCCGAGCCGGGACAGGGGTTAACGAGCAGTACTTC	CASSLFSRAGTGVNEQYF
TRBV28	TRBD2	.	17	TRBJ2-1	TGTGCCAGCAGTTCCCCGGCGACTAGCGGGAGAGTAGGTGAGCAGTTCTTC	CASSSPATSGRVGEQFF
TRBV18	.	.	16	TRBJ1-2	TGTGCCAGCTCACCACGGTACCAGGACGAAAACTATGGCTACACCTTC	CASSPRYQDENYGYTF
TRBV7-9	.	.	15	TRBJ1-4	TGTGCCAGCAGCTTAGGGGCAGGGGTTAATGAAAAACTGTTTTTT	CASSLGAGVNEKLFF
TRBV4-3	.	.	14	TRBJ2-7	TGCGCCAGCAGCCAAGGAATTGACTCCTACGAGCAGTACTTC	CASSQGIDSYEQYF
TRBV29-1	.	.	12	TRBJ1-1	TGCAGCGTTGACCGCCGGGGCACTGAAGCTTTCTTT	CSVDRRGTEAFF
TRBV7-8	.	.	17	TRBJ1-1	TGTGCCAGCAGCTTAGGACGGTGGCGCGGGTTAAACACTGAAGCTTTCTTT	CASSLGRWRGLNTEAFF
TRBV6-5	.	.	13	TRBJ1-1	TGTGCCAGCCGGATATTAGGTGGGGCTGAAGCTTTCTTT	CASRILGGAEAFF
TRBV2	TRBD2	few	14	TRBJ2-3	TGTGCCAGCAGTGAGGGACTAGCGGGAGATACGCAGTATTTT	CASSEGLAGDTQYF
TRBV28	.	.	14	TRBJ2-7	TGTGCCAGCAGTCCACGATCAGGCAGGTACGAGCAGTACTTC	CASSPRSGRYEQYF
TRBV28	.	.	14	TRBJ2-7	TGTGCCAGCACCTTAACGGGGCGGCGATACGAGCAGTACTTC	CASTLTGRRYEQYF
TRBV7-9	.	.	15	TRBJ2-1	TGTGCCAGCAGCTTATTAGGGTTGTCCTACAATGAGCAGTTCTTC	CASSLLGLSYNEQFF
TRBV28	TRBD2	.	14	TRBJ2-1	TGTGCCGCACTGTCTAGCGGGGTCTACAATGAGCAGTTCTTC	CAALSSGVYNEQFF
TRBV6-1	.	.	13	TRBJ1-4	TGTGCCGTGACGATGGACATTGGGGAAAAACTGTTTTTT	CAVTMDIGEKLFF
TRBV4-3	.	.	15	TRBJ2-1	TGCGCCAGCAGCCAAGTCCAGGCCCCCTACAATGAGCAGTTCTTC	CASSQVQAPYNEQFF
TRBV5-1	.	.	12	TRBJ1-1	TGCGCCAGCAGCCCGCCGGGGCTTGAAGCTTTCTTT	CASSPPGLEAFF
TRBV2	.	.	16	TRBJ2-5	TGTGCCAGCAGTGAAGTCTGGCGGGGACACCAAGAGACCCAGTACTTC	CASSEVWRGHQETQYF
TRBV2	.	.	13	TRBJ2-5	TGTGCCAGCAGTGTGCGAGGGATGGAGACCCAGTACTTC	CASSVRGMETQYF
TRBV18	.	.	14	TRBJ2-5	TGTGCCAGCTCACGATTTGGAAACCAAGAGACCCAGTACTTC	CASSRFGNQETQYF
TRBV6-5	.	.	13	TRBJ1-2	TGTGCCAGCCCGGACCTGCCCCCGGGGGGCTACACCTTC	CASPDLPPGGYTF
TRBV7-3	.	.	13	TRBJ2-1	TGTGCCAGCAGCTTAACCAGGGACAATGAGCAGTTCTTC	CASSLTRDNEQFF
TRBV5-4	.	.	16	TRBJ2-6	TGTGCCAGCAGCGAGATCGGGGGCTCTGGGGCCAACGTCCTGACTTTC	CASSEIGGSGANVLTF
TRBV11-2	.	.	15	TRBJ2-3	TGTGCCAGCAGCTTGGGGACACGATTGACAGATACGCAGTATTTT	CASSLGTRLTDTQYF